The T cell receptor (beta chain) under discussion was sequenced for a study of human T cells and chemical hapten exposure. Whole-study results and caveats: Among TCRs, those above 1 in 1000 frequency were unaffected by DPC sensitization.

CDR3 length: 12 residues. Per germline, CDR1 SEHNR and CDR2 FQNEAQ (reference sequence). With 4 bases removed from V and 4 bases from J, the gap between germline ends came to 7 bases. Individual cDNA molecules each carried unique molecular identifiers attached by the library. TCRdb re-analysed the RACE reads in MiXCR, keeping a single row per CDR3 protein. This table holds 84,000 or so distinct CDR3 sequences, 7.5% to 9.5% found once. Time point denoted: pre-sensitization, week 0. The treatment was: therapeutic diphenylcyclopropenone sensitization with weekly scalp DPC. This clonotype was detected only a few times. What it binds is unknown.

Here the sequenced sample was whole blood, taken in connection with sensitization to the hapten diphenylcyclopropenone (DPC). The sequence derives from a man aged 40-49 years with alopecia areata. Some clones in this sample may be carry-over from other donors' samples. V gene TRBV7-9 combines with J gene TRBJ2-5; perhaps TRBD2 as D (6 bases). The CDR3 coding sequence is TGTGCCAGCAGCTCAGCGGGAGAGACCCAGTACTTC. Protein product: CASSSAGETQYF.